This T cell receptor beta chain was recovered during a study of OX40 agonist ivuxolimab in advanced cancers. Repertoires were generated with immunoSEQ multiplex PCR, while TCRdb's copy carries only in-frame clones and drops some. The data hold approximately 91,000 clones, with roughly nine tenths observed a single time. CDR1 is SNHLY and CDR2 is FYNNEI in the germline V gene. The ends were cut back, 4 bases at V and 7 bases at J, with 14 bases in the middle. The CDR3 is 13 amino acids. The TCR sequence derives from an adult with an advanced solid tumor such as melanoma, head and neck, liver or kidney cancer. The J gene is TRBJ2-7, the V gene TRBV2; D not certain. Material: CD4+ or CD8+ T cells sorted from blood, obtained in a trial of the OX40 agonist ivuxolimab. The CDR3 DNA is TGTGCCAGCAGTGCCCTGCTGGCCCCAGAGCAGTACTTC. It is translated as CASSALLAPEQYF.